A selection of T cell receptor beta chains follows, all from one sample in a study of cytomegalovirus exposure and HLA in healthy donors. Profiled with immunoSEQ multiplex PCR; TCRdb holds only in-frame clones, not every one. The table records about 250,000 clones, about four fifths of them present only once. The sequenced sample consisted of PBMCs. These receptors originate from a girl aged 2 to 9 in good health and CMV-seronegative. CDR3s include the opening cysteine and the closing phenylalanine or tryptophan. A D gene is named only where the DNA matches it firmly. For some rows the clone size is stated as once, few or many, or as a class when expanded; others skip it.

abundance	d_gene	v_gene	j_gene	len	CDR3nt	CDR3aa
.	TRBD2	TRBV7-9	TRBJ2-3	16	TGTGCCAGCAGCTTGGGTGCGGGAGGGCGCACAGATACGCAGTATTTT	CASSLGAGGRTDTQYF
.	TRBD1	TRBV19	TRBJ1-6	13	TGTGCCAGCCTGGGACAGGAAGAAGAACCCCTCCACTTT	CASLGQEEEPLHF
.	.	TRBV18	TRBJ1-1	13	TGTGCCAGCTCACCATTTAAGGGGATTGAAGCTTTCTTT	CASSPFKGIEAFF
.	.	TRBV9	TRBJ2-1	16	TGTGCCAGCAGCGTGGGCCTAGCGCATTCCTACAATGAGCAGTTCTTC	CASSVGLAHSYNEQFF
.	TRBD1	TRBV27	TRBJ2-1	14	TGTGCCAGCCACCGGGACAGGGCGGGTAATGAGCAGTTCTTC	CASHRDRAGNEQFF
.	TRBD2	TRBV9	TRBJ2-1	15	TGTGCCAGCAGCGTAGTGTCGAGCGGGAGGAATGAGCAGTTCTTC	CASSVVSSGRNEQFF
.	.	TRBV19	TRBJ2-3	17	TGTGCCAGTAGTATGGACGGGAGCGGGCTATATACAGATACGCAGTATTTT	CASSMDGSGLYTDTQYF
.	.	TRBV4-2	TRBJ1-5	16	TGTGCCAGCAGCCAAGGGGACAAGGCGTACAATCAGCCCCAGCATTTT	CASSQGDKAYNQPQHF
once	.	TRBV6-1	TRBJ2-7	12	TGTGCCAGCAGTGAATTCTACTACGAGCAGTACTTC	CASSEFYYEQYF
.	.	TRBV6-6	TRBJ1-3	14	TGTGCCAGCGCGGGGACGGGATCTGGAAACACCATATATTTT	CASAGTGSGNTIYF
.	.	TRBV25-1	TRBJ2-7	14	TGTGCCAGCAGTTTTAATACAGGGCCCTACGAGCAGTACTTC	CASSFNTGPYEQYF
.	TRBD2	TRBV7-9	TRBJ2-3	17	TGTGCCAGCAGCGAGTTTCCCGGGACTAGCAGCACAGATACGCAGTATTTT	CASSEFPGTSSTDTQYF
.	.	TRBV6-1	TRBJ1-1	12	TGTGCCAGCGGGTCAGGTCGGACTGAAGCTTTCTTT	CASGSGRTEAFF
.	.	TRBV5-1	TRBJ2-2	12	TGCGCCAGCAGCTACTTAGGAGTGGAGCTGTTTTTT	CASSYLGVELFF
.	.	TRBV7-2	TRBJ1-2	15	TGTGCCAGCAGCTTAGAATCCGGACAGAACTATGGCTACACCTTC	CASSLESGQNYGYTF
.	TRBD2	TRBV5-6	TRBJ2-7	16	TGTGCCAGCAGCTTGGTGAGCGGGAGCTATAGGTACGAGCAGTACTTC	CASSLVSGSYRYEQYF
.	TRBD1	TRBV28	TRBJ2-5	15	TGTGCCAGCAGTTCCCTCAGGGGGAGAGGAGAGACCCAGTACTTC	CASSSLRGRGETQYF
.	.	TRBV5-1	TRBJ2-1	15	TGCGCCAGCAGCTTTGGGGGCGGGTTCTACAATGAGCAGTTCTTC	CASSFGGGFYNEQFF
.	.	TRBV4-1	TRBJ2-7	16	TGCGCCAGCAGCCAAGAGCCAGGGGTTGTGTCCTACGAGCAGTACTTC	CASSQEPGVVSYEQYF
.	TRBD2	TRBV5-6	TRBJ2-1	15	TGTGCCAGCAGCTCTCGGGACTATCCCTACAATGAGCAGTTCTTC	CASSSRDYPYNEQFF
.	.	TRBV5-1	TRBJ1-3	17	TGCGCCAGCAGCTTGCATTCGGTTCGGGACTCTGGAAACACCATATATTTT	CASSLHSVRDSGNTIYF
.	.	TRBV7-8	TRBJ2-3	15	TGTGCCAGCAGCTCCGGTTTGTTTCTACGCAATACGCAGTATTTT	CASSSGLFLRNTQYF
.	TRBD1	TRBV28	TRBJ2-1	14	TGTGCCAGCAGTTCCGGGACAGGGTATATTGAGCAGTTCTTC	CASSSGTGYIEQFF
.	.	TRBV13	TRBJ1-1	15	TGTGCCAGCAGCTTATTTCAGGACTTGGGCACTGAAGCTTTCTTT	CASSLFQDLGTEAFF
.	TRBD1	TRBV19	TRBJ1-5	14	TGTGCCAGTACATTGAGGGGGCACGATCAGCCCCAGCATTTT	CASTLRGHDQPQHF
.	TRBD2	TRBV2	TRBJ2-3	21	TGTGCCAGCATAGCCCGGCCAGCGGGGGGGAGTAGGGTGAGGAAGTCAGATACGCAGTATTTT	CASIARPAGGSRVRKSDTQYF
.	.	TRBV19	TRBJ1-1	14	TGTGCCAGTAGGATCGCTCAGGGGATCGCTGAAGCTTTCTTT	CASRIAQGIAEAFF
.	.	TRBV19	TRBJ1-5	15	TGTGCCAGTAGTATAGATCTGAGTAGCAATCAGCCCCAGCATTTT	CASSIDLSSNQPQHF
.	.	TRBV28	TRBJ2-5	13	TGTGCCAGCAGGTATAGCAGTCTAGAGACCCAGTACTTC	CASRYSSLETQYF
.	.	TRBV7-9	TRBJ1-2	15	TGTGCCAGCAGCTTAGATAGGAGTTCACCCTATGGCTACACCTTC	CASSLDRSSPYGYTF
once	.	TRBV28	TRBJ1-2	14	TGTGCCAGCAGTTTGGAAGTGGGACTCTATGGCTACACCTTC	CASSLEVGLYGYTF
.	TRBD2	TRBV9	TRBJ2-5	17	TGTGCCAGCAGCGTAGGTCTAGCGGGGGGGCTTACGGAGACCCAGTACTTC	CASSVGLAGGLTETQYF
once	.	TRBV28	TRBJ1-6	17	TGTGCCAGCAGTCCTCCCAGACAAGGCTCCTATAATTCACCCCTCCACTTT	CASSPPRQGSYNSPLHF
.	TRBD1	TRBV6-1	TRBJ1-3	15	TGTGCCAGCACAAGGGGGACAGTGTTTGGAAACACCATATATTTT	CASTRGTVFGNTIYF
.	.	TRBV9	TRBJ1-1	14	TGTGCCAGCAGCGTAGGGGGGGGAGGCACTGAAGCTTTCTTT	CASSVGGGGTEAFF
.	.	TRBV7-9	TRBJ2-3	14	TGTGCCAGCAGCCACAGGGAAAGCACAGATACGCAGTATTTT	CASSHRESTDTQYF
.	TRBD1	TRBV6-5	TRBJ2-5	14	TGTGCCAGCAGCCGGACAGGGGGCGAAGAGACCCAGTACTTC	CASSRTGGEETQYF
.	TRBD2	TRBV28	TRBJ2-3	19	TGTGCCAGCCTCACGGGCGGGGGGACGATCCCGAACTTGGCAGATACGCAGTATTTT	CASLTGGGTIPNLADTQYF
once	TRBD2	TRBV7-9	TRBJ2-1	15	TGTGCCAGCAGCACACCTAGCGGGGGGGGAGGTGAGCAGTTCTTC	CASSTPSGGGGEQFF
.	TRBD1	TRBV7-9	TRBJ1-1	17	TGTTCCAGCAGCATGGGACAGGGGGGCCTCTGGGGTACTGAAGCTTTCTTT	CSSSMGQGGLWGTEAFF
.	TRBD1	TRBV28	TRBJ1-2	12	TGCGCCAGCAGTTCACAGGGGATCGGCTACACCTTC	CASSSQGIGYTF
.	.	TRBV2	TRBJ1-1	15	TGTGCCAGCAGTGAGGGGCGAACCGAAAACACTGAAGCTTTCTTT	CASSEGRTENTEAFF
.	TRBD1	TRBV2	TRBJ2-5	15	TGTGCCAGCAGTGACAGGGGGCAGTACCAAGAGACCCAGTACTTC	CASSDRGQYQETQYF
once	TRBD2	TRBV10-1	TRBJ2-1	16	TGCGCCAGCAGTGAATATATTGCGGCGGGAGATCATGAGCAGTTCTTC	CASSEYIAAGDHEQFF
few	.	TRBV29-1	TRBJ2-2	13	TGCAGCGTTGATCCCGCTACCACCGGGGAGCTGTTTTTT	CSVDPATTGELFF
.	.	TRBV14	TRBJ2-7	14	TGTGCCAGCGCAAGGGGGTCCGGCGGTTACGAGCAGTACTTC	CASARGSGGYEQYF
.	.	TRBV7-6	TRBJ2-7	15	TGTGCCAGCAGCTTAGACCGCGACAGAACCTACGAGCAGTACTTC	CASSLDRDRTYEQYF
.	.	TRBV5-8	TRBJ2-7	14	TGTGCCAGCAGCACCCGGGCGGGCTCCTACGAGCAGTACTTC	CASSTRAGSYEQYF
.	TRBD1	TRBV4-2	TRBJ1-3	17	TGTGCCAGCAGCCAAGATTGGACAGGGGCGGGTGGAAACACCATATATTTT	CASSQDWTGAGGNTIYF
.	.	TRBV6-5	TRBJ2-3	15	TGTGCCAGCAGTTACTCGGGCGGGATCGGGGATACGCAGTATTTT	CASSYSGGIGDTQYF
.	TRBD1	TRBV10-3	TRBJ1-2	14	TGTGCCATCAGTGATGCAGGGGGCATTGTTGACTACACCTTC	CAISDAGGIVDYTF
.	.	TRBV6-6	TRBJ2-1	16	TGTGCCAGCAGTACACCGTGCGGTTATGCCTACAATGAGCAGTTCTTC	CASSTPCGYAYNEQFF